A single sample is the source of the 26 T cell receptor beta chains below, sequenced in a study of T cell responses to AZD1222 COVID-19 vaccine. Produced via immunoSEQ multiplex PCR; TCRdb's table is partial and in-frame only. The table includes over 100,000 clones, more than 85% detected once. This specimen consisted of peripheral blood, obtained on day 0 of AZD1222 vaccination. These receptor sequences come from an adult in good health.

The chain joins TRBV2 to TRBJ1-1, with D possibly matching TRBD1 (6 bases). Germline V gene data show CDR1 as SNHLY and CDR2 as FYNNEI. Trimming cost V 7 bases and J 0 bases, with 12 bases left between them. CDR3 length equals 14 residues. CDR3 protein: CASKGQGLNTEAFF. CDR3 nucleotides: TGTGCCAGCAAGGGGCAGGGGCTGAACACTGAAGCTTTCTTT.

This sequence joins TRBV15 and TRBJ1-5; TRBD1 aligns across 7 bases. Trimming removed 3 bases from V and 2 bases from J; junction bases left unmatched: 22. The CDR3 loop spans 21 amino acids. From germline, CDR1 is LNHNV and CDR2 YYDKDF (reference sequence). This CDR3 is CATSSAKRLRQGGWGNQPQHF. CDR3 DNA: TGTGCCACCAGCAGTGCCAAACGCCTTCGACAGGGAGGGTGGGGCAATCAGCCCCAGCATTTT. Complete variable domain (other parts from reference TRBV15 and TRBJ1-5): DAMVIQNPRYQVTQFGKPVTLSCSQTLNHNVMYWYQQKSSQAPKLLFHYYDKDFNNEADTPDNFQSRRPNTSFCFLDIRSPGLGDTAMYLCATSSAKRLRQGGWGNQPQHFGDGTRLSIL.

The chain joins TRBV12-3 or TRBV12-4 to TRBJ1-3; maybe TRBD1 (5 bases). V was trimmed by 6 bases and J by 2 bases, leaving 8 bases between them. The length of the CDR3 is 13 residues. CDR3 DNA sequence: TGTGCCAGCAGCCGGACACCTGGAAACACCATATATTTT. Its translation is CASSRTPGNTIYF.

This clone showed up just a few times. This rearrangement joins TRBV4-3 to TRBJ1-2; D possibly corresponds to TRBD1 (6 bases). Germline V gene data show CDR1 as LGHNA and CDR2 as YSLEER. This CDR3 has 18 amino acids. Trimming stripped 0 bases from V and 3 bases from J, with 20 bases between. The DNA of the CDR3 is TGCGCCAGCAGCCAAGATCCGGACAGTTCCAGTGGATACTATGGCTACACCTTC. It codes for CASSQDPDSSSGYYGYTF.

The chain joins TRBV5-6 to TRBJ2-7, with TRBD1 as a possible D gene (5 bases). The CDR3 contains 12 residues. Germline-derived CDR1 and CDR2 are SGHDT and YYEEEE. Trimming cost V 3 bases and J 3 bases, with 7 bases left between them. The CDR3 here is CASSWQGYEQYF. CDR3 nucleotides: TGTGCCAGCAGCTGGCAGGGCTACGAGCAGTACTTC.

The chain couples TRBV30 to TRBJ1-2, with D tentatively TRBD1 (5 bases). CDR3 length: 15 amino acids. Germline V gene lookup returns CDR1 GTSNPN and CDR2 SVGIG (reference sequence). With 5 bases removed from V and 6 bases from J, the gap between germline ends came to 22 bases. The CDR3 protein is CAWVYQGLMGDGYTF. CDR3 nucleotides: TGTGCCTGGGTCTACCAGGGACTCATGGGCGATGGCTACACCTTC.

This clone occurred once. V gene TRBV19 combines with J gene TRBJ2-6; 8 bases line up with TRBD1. The germline V gene has CDR1 LNHDA and CDR2 SQIVND (reference sequence). The CDR3 contains 18 residues. After removal of 3 bases from V and 2 bases from J, the junction contained 9 bases not matched to a gene. CDR3 sequence: CASSIQRPTGAGANVLTF. CDR3 nucleotides: TGTGCCAGTAGTATTCAACGCCCGACAGGGGCTGGGGCCAACGTCCTGACTTTC.

The chain employs TRBV5-1 and TRBJ2-3; 8 positions agree with TRBD1. Germline loops: CDR1 SGHRS, CDR2 YFSETQ. The CDR3 runs 16 residues. The V and J ends lost 4 bases and 6 bases, in that order; junction bases with no gene match: 13. CDR3 bases: TGCGCCAGCAGCCCCAGCGACCGGACAGGGCGCGATACGCAGTATTTT. This sequence encodes CASSPSDRTGRDTQYF.

Here the CDR3 reads CASSTGLNTEAFF. The CDR3 nucleotides are TGTGCCAGTAGTACAGGGTTGAACACTGAAGCTTTCTTT. The chain carries TRBV19 and TRBJ1-1, with D tentatively TRBD1 (5 bases). This CDR3 has 13 amino acids. The germline gives CDR1 LNHDA, CDR2 SQIVND (reference sequence). Deletions cut 4 bases from V and 0 bases from J, with 6 bases between.

J is TRBJ1-1 and V is TRBV19, with D unclear. The CDR3 is 13 residues long. The V gene's germline CDR1 is LNHDA and CDR2 SQIVND (reference sequence). Trimming stripped 3 bases from V and 1 base from J, with 6 bases between. CDR3 sequence: CASSIFRNTEAFF. CDR3 sequence (DNA): TGTGCCAGTAGTATTTTCAGGAACACTGAAGCTTTCTTT.

The chain has TRBV19 and TRBJ1-1; no clear D. The CDR3 extends over 13 amino acids. V was trimmed by 3 bases and J by 4 bases, leaving 9 bases between them. The germline V gene has CDR1 LNHDA and CDR2 SQIVND (reference sequence). DNA for the CDR3: TGTGCCAGTAGTATCAAGGAGACCACTGAAGCTTTCTTT. Translating it yields CASSIKETTEAFF.

This sequence joins TRBV10-2 and TRBJ1-3; 8 positions match TRBD1. The CDR3 spans 14 residues. The germline CDR1 and CDR2 sequences are WSHSY and SAAADI. Trimming removed 3 bases from V and 4 bases from J; junction bases left unmatched: 2. CDR3 sequence (DNA): TGCGCCAGCAGTGACAGGGGGCAAGGAAACACCATATATTTT. This codes for CASSDRGQGNTIYF.

The rearrangement joins TRBV7-2 to TRBJ1-5; no reliable D call. This CDR3 comprises 14 residues. The V gene's germline CDR1 is SGHTA and CDR2 FQGNSA. V was cut by 1 base and J by 4 bases, with 8 bases left in between. The CDR3 loop is CASSLESRNQPQHF. CDR3 in DNA: TGTGCCAGCAGCTTAGAGAGCAGGAATCAGCCCCAGCATTTT.

The chain recombines TRBV7-9 with TRBJ1-1; weak D call: TRBD1 (5 bases). Germline CDR1 reads SEHNR; CDR2 reads FQNEAQ (reference sequence). Trimming took off 7 bases at V and 0 bases at J, with 12 bases between the two ends. CDR3 length: 14 residues. Written as DNA, the CDR3 is TGTGCCAGCACCTTTTCAGGGATGAACACTGAAGCTTTCTTT. This gives the protein CASTFSGMNTEAFF.

The chain combines TRBV4-3 with TRBJ1-6; D is unclear. V lost 1 base and J 7 bases, leaving 11 bases between the germline ends. The CDR3 length is 15 residues. Germline CDR1 and CDR2: LGHNA and YSLEER. CDR3 DNA sequence: TGCGCCAGCAGCCAAGCCTTAGTGGGGAATTCACCCCTCCACTTT. This gives the protein CASSQALVGNSPLHF.

The genes are TRBV21-1 and TRBJ2-7; the listed D gene, TRBD2, was not tested against the DNA. TRBV21-1 is a listed pseudogene. This CDR3 comprises 13 residues. The CDR3 region is CASSKAGVTEQYF. In DNA, the CDR3 is TGTGCCAGCAGCAAAGCCGGGGTAACCGAGCAGTACTTC.

The rearrangement joins TRBV5-6 to TRBJ1-5; a weak D match, TRBD1 (5 bases). V lost 4 bases and J lost 5, with 19 bases in between. This CDR3 has 16 residues. Germline lookup yields CDR1 SGHDT and CDR2 YYEEEE. The CDR3 loop reads CASSGPGMVLHQPQHF. DNA for the CDR3: TGTGCCAGCAGCGGCCCAGGGATGGTTTTGCATCAGCCCCAGCATTTT.

The chain joins TRBV15 to TRBJ1-3; D not resolved. The germline V and J ends were trimmed by 3 bases and 4 bases, with 10 bases remaining between them. Germline V gene sequence: CDR1 LNHNV, CDR2 YYDKDF (reference sequence). This CDR3 has 14 amino acids. The CDR3 coding sequence is TGTGCCACCAGCAGCCCAACGGGAGGAAACACCATATATTTT. This sequence encodes CATSSPTGGNTIYF.

The J gene is TRBJ1-2, the V gene TRBV3-1 (or the pseudogene TRBV3-2); perhaps TRBD1 as D (5 bases). CDR1 is LGHDT and CDR2 is YNNKEL in the germline V gene (reference sequence). The CDR3 sequence is 19 residues long. V gave up 4 bases and J gave up 3 bases, with 27 bases separating them. CDR3 nucleotides: TGTGCCAGCAGCCCCACGGGCGCAGTAGGGGCGTCCCACCACTATGGCTACACCTTC. Translation: CASSPTGAVGASHHYGYTF.

This clone was picked up one time. The CDR3 DNA reads as TGTGCCAGCAGTTTCTACAGAGATACCGGGGAGCTGTTTTTT. Amino acid sequence: CASSFYRDTGELFF. The chain is built from TRBV27 and TRBJ2-2; no clear D. CDR1 is MNHEY and CDR2 is SMNVEV in the germline V gene (reference sequence). The V end was cut by 3 bases, the J end by 5 bases, with 10 bases between. There are 14 residues in the CDR3.

The V and J genes are TRBV19 and TRBJ2-7, with D possibly being TRBD2 (7 bases). The V gene lost 8 bases and the J gene lost 5 bases, with 19 bases spanning the gap. The CDR3 is 14 residues long. Germline assignment: CDR1 LNHDA and CDR2 SQIVND (reference sequence). The CDR3 DNA follows: TGTGCCAGTTCCTTGGGGGGGGCAAACAACGAGCAGTACTTC. Its translation: CASSLGGANNEQYF.

This chain joins TRBV5-1 and TRBJ1-1; the D gene is possibly TRBD1 (5 bases). Per germline, CDR1 SGHRS and CDR2 YFSETQ. This CDR3 is 13 amino acids long. V shed 5 bases and J shed 3 bases, with 11 bases lying between them. The CDR3 reads CASRPGGYTEAFF. CDR3 sequence (DNA): TGCGCCAGCAGGCCGGGGGGATACACTGAAGCTTTCTTT.

The rearrangement uses TRBV20-1 and TRBJ2-3; D unclear. Germline CDR1 DFQATT, CDR2 SNEGSKA (reference sequence). Trimming removed 6 bases from V and 6 bases from J, with 7 bases in between. The CDR3 covers 10 residues. CDR3 in amino acids: CSAVYDTQYF. In DNA, the CDR3 is TGCAGTGCCGTCTATGATACGCAGTATTTT.

This chain connects TRBV4-1 to TRBJ2-7; D might be TRBD2 (6 bases). The CDR3 runs to 16 residues. Per germline, CDR1 MGHRA and CDR2 YSYEKL. Trimming left V 0 bases short and J 0 bases short, with 12 bases between. The DNA for the CDR3 is TGCGCCAGCAGCCAAGATTTGGGGAGGAGCTCCTACGAGCAGTACTTC. This gives the protein CASSQDLGRSSYEQYF.

CDR3 in amino acids: CASSGGQYNEQFF. The CDR3 nucleotides are TGCGCCAGCAGCGGCGGGCAGTACAATGAGCAGTTCTTC. The chain recombines TRBV5-1 with TRBJ2-1; maybe TRBD2 (5 bases). The CDR3 is 13 residues long. V was shortened by 4 bases and J by 4 bases, with 9 bases between the two germline ends. Germline assignment: CDR1 SGHRS and CDR2 YFSETQ. Complete variable domain (other parts from reference TRBV5-1 and TRBJ2-1): KAGVTQTPRYLIKTRGQQVTLSCSPISGHRSVSWYQQTPGQGLQFLFEYFSETQRNKGNFPGRFSGRQFSNSRSEMNVSTLELGDSALYLCASSGGQYNEQFFGPGTRLTVL.

V and J are TRBV6-5 and TRBJ2-7; D is undetermined. The germline CDR1 and CDR2 sequences are MNHEY and SVGAGI. V was pared by 7 bases and J by 3 bases, with 13 bases between. CDR3 size: 13 residues. The CDR3 region has the DNA TGTGCCAGCAATAACCAGGAAGACTACGAGCAGTACTTC. It translates to CASNNQEDYEQYF.